The 5 T cell receptor beta chains listed next were all sequenced from one sample in a study of T-cell memory formation after mild COVID-19. Via MiXCR, TCRdb re-called the 5' RACE reads, giving one row per CDR3 protein. This repertoire shows 550,000 to 600,000 distinct CDR3 sequences, roughly 22% found once; its top ten account for roughly 8.3%. Sequencing was performed on PBMCs or a T cell subset sorted from them (not recorded which). These receptors originate from an adult woman who had mild COVID-19 (a few samples of this study predate the infection). Cell type and time point are not known.

The V and J genes are TRBV6-1 and TRBJ1-6, with no clear D. The V gene lost 3 bases and the J gene lost 0 bases, with 12 bases spanning the gap. Germline CDR1 is MNHNS and CDR2 is SASEGT. This CDR3 region has 17 residues. The CDR3 bases are TGTGCCAGCAGTGATTACCGGGTGAGCTCCTATAATTCACCCCTCCACTTT. Its translation is CASSDYRVSSYNSPLHF.

This chain uses TRBV7-6 with TRBJ1-4; no reliable D call. CDR1 and CDR2 from the germline V gene are SGHVS and FNYEAQ. The ends were cut back, 5 bases at V and 4 bases at J, with 11 bases in the middle. This CDR3 has 14 amino acids. The CDR3 here is CASSPLGINEKLFF. The DNA of the CDR3 is TGTGCCAGCAGCCCCCTGGGGATTAATGAAAAACTGTTTTTT.

The table lists this clonotype with a few counts. The chain joins TRBV19 to TRBJ1-2; D may be TRBD1 (6 bases). The CDR3 consists of 14 residues. V was trimmed by 1 base and J by 6 bases, leaving 12 bases between them. Germline CDR1 reads LNHDA; CDR2 reads SQIVND (reference sequence). Written as DNA, the CDR3 is TGTGCCAGTAGTATAGTCGGGGGCAGGGATGGCTACACCTTC. Its translation: CASSIVGGRDGYTF.

The rearrangement joins TRBV27 to TRBJ2-5; TRBD2 agrees at 9 bases. CDR1 and CDR2 (germline): MNHEY, SMNVEV (reference sequence). V lost 5 bases to trimming and J lost 4 bases; unmatched junction nucleotides: 14. This CDR3 region has 17 residues. CDR3 nucleotides: TGTGCCAGCAGTCCCCGACTAGCGGAGAGGGGAGGAGAGACCCAGTACTTC. Translating it yields CASSPRLAERGGETQYF.

A few counts support this clonotype. CDR3 amino acids: CASSSRGQLYEQYF. Written as DNA, the CDR3 is TGTGCCAGCAGCTCCCGAGGACAACTTTACGAGCAGTACTTC. This chain links TRBV11-1 with TRBJ2-7; D might be TRBD1 (5 bases). This CDR3 is built from 14 residues. V was clipped by 4 bases and J by 4 bases, with 14 bases between them. In germline, CDR1 is SGHAT, CDR2 FQDESV (reference sequence).